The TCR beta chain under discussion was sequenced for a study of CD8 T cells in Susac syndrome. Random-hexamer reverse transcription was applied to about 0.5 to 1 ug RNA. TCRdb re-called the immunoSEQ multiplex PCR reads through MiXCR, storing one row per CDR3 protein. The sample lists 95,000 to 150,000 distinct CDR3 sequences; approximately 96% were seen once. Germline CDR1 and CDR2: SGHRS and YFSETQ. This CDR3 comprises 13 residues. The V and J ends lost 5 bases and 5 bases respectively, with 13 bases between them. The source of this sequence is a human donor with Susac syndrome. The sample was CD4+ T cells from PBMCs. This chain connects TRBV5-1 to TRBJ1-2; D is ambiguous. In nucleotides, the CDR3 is TGCGCCAGCAGTGGGGAGGGCCTTTATGGCTACACCTTC. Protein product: CASSGEGLYGYTF.